The rows below give T cell receptor beta chains drawn from one sample of a study. TCRdb re-called the 5' RACE reads through MiXCR, storing one row per CDR3 protein. This table holds under 65,000 distinct CDR3 sequences, roughly 28% found once. The sample comprised tumor-infiltrating memory CD4+ T cells sorted from the breast tumor. These TCRs come from a female donor with breast cancer. CDR3s include the opening cysteine and the closing phenylalanine or tryptophan. A D gene is named only where the DNA matches it firmly.

TRBV7-2 15 - CASSRQYSGANVLTF
TRBV7-2 14 - CASSIGRGGTEAFF
TRBV15 14 - CATSRARLSGELFF
TRBV12-3/TRBV12-4 13 - CATWFSGANVLTF
TRBV6-1 12 TRBD1 CASSGGQDGYTF
TRBV20-1 17 - CSARGGATGLVSTEAFF
TRBV15 15 - CATSRDLLLAGEQYF
TRBV6-1 15 TRBD1 CASSEATGGYEKLFF
TRBV29-1 13 - CSVVTGFTDTQYF
TRBV7-9 13 - CASSLQGDSGYTF
TRBV28 13 - CASSLNRGEPQHF
TRBV6-2/TRBV6-3 14 - CASSFPVGSAEAFF
TRBV20-1 13 - CSASGGGADTQYF
TRBV29-1 11 - CSVKFLDEAFF
TRBV20-1 13 - CGASAAQDYGYTF
TRBV29-1 14 - CSVAISSGVGEQFF
TRBV25-1 16 - CASSENGTGVSHEQYF
TRBV9 14 - CASSVAGDTYEQYF
TRBV5-1 16 - CASSFSSRGSTDTQYF
TRBV5-1 14 - CASSPGTAEEKLFF
TRBV7-2 12 - CASSRDLYEQYF
TRBV3-1 12 - CASSLDKTEAFF
TRBV4-1 15 TRBD1 CASSPITGESYGYTF
TRBV12-3/TRBV12-4 17 - CASSQTSFQDSYNEQFF
TRBV7-9 12 - CASSTGLYEQYF
TRBV7-2 14 - CASSRQGSQETQYF
TRBV20-1 13 TRBD1 CSARGTATTKAFF
TRBV6-1 16 TRBD1 CASSAHRDRGTQWQYF
TRBV7-2 18 TRBD2 CASSRDLAAHPRHNEQCF
TRBV3-1 12 - CASAQGNTEAFF
TRBV7-9 14 TRBD1 CASRGQGAGNEQFF
TRBV7-3 14 - CASSLGYKGDTQYF
TRBV10-3 14 TRBD1 CAIRPSTGIYEQYF
TRBV9 13 - CASSFTTGGELFF
TRBV6-1 14 TRBD1 CASNPGTENTEAFF
TRBV11-2 16 - CASSSLTGKWNYGYTF
TRBV7-9 14 TRBD1 CASSEDRGRAGYTF
TRBV9 16 TRBD2 CASSVGPSGRGGEQYF
TRBV29-1 14 - CSVVGQGRTDTQYF
TRBV20-1 14 - CSAGAPGPNQPQHF
TRBV5-1 16 TRBD2 CASSPRGLGNTGELFF
TRBV7-3 14 - CASSDGLSTDTQYF
TRBV20-1 16 TRBD2 CRASLAGGPRTGELSF
TRBV9 15 - CASSVGPLMGDTQYF
TRBV2 15 - CASRRSDLPYNEQFF
TRBV24-1 14 - CATSEPISNQPQHF
TRBV7-2 14 - CASSYESYTGELFF
TRBV2 14 TRBD1 CASSDRTGGTEAFF
TRBV7-9 14 TRBD1 CASSYGQAGNTIYF
TRBV28 15 TRBD1 CASSGATGARQPQHF
TRBV12-3/TRBV12-4 16 - CASSSRPPIFTDTQYF
TRBV4-2 15 - CASSQVSVEHNEQFF